This TCR beta chain was sequenced in a study of Ad26.COV2.S vaccination and SARS-CoV-2 variants. Study-level background: Ad26.COV2.S was injected intramuscularly once or twice, 56 days apart. General observations from the study: Placebo recipients had lower spike-specific TCR breadth than vaccine recipients. CD8+ and CD4+ T cells specific for spike reportedly responded with substantial breadth after vaccination.

TCRdb keeps only in-frame clones here, not all; method: immunoSEQ multiplex PCR. The sample shows more than 300,000 clones, about 87% of them seen only once. Treatment given: over 15 received Ad26.COV2.S at low or high dose, single or two shots; several received placebo; per-sample allocation not given. The samples were gathered on day 63 after the first injection of vaccine or placebo. Comments on this clone: What it binds is unknown.

This clonotype was obtained from a person aged 18-65 years who received the Ad26.COV2.S COVID-19 vaccine or a placebo. The sequencing used peripheral blood, collected in a trial of Ad26.COV2.S vaccine versus placebo.

CDR3 in amino acids: CASSFWNDGGYHEQYF. CDR3 coding DNA: TGTGCCAGCAGCTTTTGGAACGATGGGGGCTACCACGAGCAGTACTTC. The chain couples TRBV7-9 to TRBJ2-7, with TRBD1 as a possible D gene (6 bases). The CDR3 runs 16 residues. The V and J ends lost 3 bases and 5 bases respectively, with 20 bases between them. Germline CDR1 is SEHNR and CDR2 is FQNEAQ (reference sequence).